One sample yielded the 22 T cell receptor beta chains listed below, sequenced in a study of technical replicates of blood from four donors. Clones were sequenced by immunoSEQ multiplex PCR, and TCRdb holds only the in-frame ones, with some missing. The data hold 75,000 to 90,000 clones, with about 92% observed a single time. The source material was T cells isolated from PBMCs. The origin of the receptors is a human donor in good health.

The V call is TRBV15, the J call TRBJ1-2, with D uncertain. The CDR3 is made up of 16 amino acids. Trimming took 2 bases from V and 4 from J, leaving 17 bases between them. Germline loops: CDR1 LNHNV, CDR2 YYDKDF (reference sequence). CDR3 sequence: CATSRRWSLKAYGYTF. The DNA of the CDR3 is TGTGCCACCAGCAGAAGATGGTCCCTAAAAGCCTATGGCTACACCTTC.

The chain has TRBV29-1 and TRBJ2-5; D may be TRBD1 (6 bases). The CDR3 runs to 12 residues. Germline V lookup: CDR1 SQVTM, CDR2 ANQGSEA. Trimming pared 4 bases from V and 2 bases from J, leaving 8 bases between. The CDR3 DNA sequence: TGCAGCGTTGGAGACAGGCAAGAGACCCAGTACTTC. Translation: CSVGDRQETQYF.

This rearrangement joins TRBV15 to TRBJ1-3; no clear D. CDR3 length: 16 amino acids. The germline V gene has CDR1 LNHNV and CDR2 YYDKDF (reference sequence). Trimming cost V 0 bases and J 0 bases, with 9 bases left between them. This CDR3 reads CATSRENGGSGNTIYF. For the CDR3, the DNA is TGTGCCACCAGCAGAGAAAATGGAGGCTCTGGAAACACCATATATTTT.

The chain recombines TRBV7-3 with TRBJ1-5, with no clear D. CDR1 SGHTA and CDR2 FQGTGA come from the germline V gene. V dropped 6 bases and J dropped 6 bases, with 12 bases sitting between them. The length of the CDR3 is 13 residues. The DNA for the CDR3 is TGTGCCAGCAGTCCAGGCTTAGGTCAGCCCCAGCATTTT. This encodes CASSPGLGQPQHF.

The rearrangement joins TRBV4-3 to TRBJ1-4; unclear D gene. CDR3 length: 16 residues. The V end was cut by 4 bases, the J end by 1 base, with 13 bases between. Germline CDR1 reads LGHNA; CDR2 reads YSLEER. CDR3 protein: CASSREPFLTNEKLFF. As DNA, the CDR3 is TGCGCCAGCAGCCGGGAGCCCTTCCTAACTAATGAAAAACTGTTTTTT.

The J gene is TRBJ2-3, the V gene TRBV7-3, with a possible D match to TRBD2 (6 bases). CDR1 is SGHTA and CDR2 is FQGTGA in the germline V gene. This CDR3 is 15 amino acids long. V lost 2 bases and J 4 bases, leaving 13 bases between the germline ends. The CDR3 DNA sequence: TGTGCCAGCAGCTTAGGGGTCGGGAGCCCAGATACGCAGTATTTT. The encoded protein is CASSLGVGSPDTQYF.

The CDR3 reads CASSPPGPNYGYTF. The CDR3 DNA reads TGTGCCAGCAGCCCTCCAGGGCCGAACTATGGCTACACCTTC. V is TRBV5-8 and J is TRBJ1-2; D possibly corresponds to TRBD1 (5 bases). The length of the CDR3 is 14 residues. Germline assignment: CDR1 SGHTS and CDR2 YDEGEE. The ends were cut back, 4 bases at V and 2 bases at J, with 12 bases in the middle.

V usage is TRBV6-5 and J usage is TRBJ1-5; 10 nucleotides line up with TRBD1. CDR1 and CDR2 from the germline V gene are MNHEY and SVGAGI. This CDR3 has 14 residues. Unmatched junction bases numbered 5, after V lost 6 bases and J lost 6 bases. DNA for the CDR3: TGTGCCAGCAGCCCCGGGACAGGGGTTCAGCCCCAGCATTTT. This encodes CASSPGTGVQPQHF.

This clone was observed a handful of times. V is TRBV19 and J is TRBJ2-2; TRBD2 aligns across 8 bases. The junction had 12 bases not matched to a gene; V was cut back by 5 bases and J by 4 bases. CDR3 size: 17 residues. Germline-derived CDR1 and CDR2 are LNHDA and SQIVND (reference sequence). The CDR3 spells CASSEVLAGGFTGELFF. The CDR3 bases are TGTGCCAGTAGTGAGGTTTTGGCGGGAGGTTTCACCGGGGAGCTGTTTTTT. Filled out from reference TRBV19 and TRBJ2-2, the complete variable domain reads DGGITQSPKYLFRKEGQNVTLSCEQNLNHDAMYWYRQDPGQGLRLIYYSQIVNDFQKGDIAEGYSVSREKKESFPLTVTSAQKNPTAFYLCASSEVLAGGFTGELFFGEGSRLTVL.

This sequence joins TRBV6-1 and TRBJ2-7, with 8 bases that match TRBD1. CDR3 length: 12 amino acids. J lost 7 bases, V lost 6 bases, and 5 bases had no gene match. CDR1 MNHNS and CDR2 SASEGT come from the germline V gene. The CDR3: CASSGQGPEQYF. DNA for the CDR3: TGTGCCAGCAGCGGACAGGGCCCTGAGCAGTACTTC.

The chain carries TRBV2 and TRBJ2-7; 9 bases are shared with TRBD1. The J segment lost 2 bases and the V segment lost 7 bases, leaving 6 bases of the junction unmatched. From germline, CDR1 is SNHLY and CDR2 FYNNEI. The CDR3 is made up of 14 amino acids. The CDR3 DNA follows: TGTGCCAGCAAGCTGGACAGGGGCCCCTACGAGCAGTACTTC. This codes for CASKLDRGPYEQYF. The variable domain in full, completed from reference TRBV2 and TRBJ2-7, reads EPEVTQTPSHQVTQMGQEVILRCVPISNHLYFYWYRQILGQKVEFLVSFYNNEISEKSEIFDDQFSVERPDGSNFTLKIRSTKLEDSAMYFCASKLDRGPYEQYFGPGTRLTVT.

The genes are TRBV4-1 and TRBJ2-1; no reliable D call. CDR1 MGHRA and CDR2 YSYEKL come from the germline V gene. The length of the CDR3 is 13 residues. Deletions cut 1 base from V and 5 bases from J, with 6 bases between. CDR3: CASSQGSDNEQFF. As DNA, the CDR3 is TGCGCCAGCAGCCAAGGTTCCGACAATGAGCAGTTCTTC.

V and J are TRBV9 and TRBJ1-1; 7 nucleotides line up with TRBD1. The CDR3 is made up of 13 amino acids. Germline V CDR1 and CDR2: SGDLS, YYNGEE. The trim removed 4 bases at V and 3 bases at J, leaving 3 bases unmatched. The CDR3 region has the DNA TGTGCCAGCAGCCCAGGGACAGACACTGAAGCTTTCTTT. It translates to CASSPGTDTEAFF.

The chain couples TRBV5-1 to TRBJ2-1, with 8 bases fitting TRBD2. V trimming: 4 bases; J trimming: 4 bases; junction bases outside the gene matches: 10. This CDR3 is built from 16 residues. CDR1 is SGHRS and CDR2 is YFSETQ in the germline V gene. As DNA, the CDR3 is TGCGCCAGCAGCCCCGGGGTGGCGGGGGGATACAATGAGCAGTTCTTC. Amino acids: CASSPGVAGGYNEQFF.

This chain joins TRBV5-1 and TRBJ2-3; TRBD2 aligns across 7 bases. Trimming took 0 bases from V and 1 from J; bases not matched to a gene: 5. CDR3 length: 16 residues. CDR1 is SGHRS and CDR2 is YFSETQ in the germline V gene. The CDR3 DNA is TGCGCCAGCAGCTTGGCTAGTCTAGCGGGCACAGATACGCAGTATTTT. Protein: CASSLASLAGTDTQYF.

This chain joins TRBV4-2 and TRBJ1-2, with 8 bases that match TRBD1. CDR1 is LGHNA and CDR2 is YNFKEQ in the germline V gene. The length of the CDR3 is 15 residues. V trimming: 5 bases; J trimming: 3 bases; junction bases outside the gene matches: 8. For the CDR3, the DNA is TGTGCCAGCAGCTCCTGGACAGGGACGGACTATGGCTACACCTTC. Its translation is CASSSWTGTDYGYTF.

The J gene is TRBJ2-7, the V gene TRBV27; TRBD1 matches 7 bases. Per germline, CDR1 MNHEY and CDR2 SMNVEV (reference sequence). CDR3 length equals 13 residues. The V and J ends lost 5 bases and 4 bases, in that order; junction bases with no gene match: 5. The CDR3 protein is CASSKAGGYEQYF. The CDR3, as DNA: TGTGCCAGCAGTAAAGCAGGGGGTTACGAGCAGTACTTC.

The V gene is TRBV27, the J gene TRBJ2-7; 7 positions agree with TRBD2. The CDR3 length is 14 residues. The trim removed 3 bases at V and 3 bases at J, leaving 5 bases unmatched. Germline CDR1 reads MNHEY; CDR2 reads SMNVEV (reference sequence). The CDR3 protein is CASSFRPSGYEQYF. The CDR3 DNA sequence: TGTGCCAGCAGTTTCCGTCCTAGCGGCTACGAGCAGTACTTC.

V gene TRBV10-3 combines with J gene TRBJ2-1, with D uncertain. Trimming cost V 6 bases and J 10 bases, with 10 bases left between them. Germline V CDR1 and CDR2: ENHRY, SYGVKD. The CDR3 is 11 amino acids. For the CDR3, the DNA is TGTGCCATCAGGGTTCGCGAGGAGCAGTTCTTC. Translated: CAIRVREEQFF.

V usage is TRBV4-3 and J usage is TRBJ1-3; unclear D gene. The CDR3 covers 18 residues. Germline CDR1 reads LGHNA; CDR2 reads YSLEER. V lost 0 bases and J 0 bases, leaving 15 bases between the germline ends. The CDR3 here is CASSQDSSTKSSGNTIYF. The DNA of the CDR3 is TGCGCCAGCAGCCAAGATTCGTCCACCAAGAGCTCTGGAAACACCATATATTTT.

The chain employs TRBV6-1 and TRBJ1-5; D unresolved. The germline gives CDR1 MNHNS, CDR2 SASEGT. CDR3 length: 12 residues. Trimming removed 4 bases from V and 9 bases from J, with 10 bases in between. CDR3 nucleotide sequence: TGTGCCAGCAGTGGGTATTCACTGCCCCAGCATTTT. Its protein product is CASSGYSLPQHF.

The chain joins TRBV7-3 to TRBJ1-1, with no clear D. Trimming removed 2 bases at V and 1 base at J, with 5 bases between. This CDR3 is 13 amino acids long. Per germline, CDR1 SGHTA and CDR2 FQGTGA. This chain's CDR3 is CASSLDKNTEAFF. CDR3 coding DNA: TGTGCCAGCAGCTTAGACAAGAACACTGAAGCTTTCTTT. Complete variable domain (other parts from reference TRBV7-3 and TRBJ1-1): GAGVSQTPSNKVTEKGKYVELRCDPISGHTALYWYRQSLGQGPEFLIYFQGTGAADDSGLPNDRFFAVRPEGSVSTLKIQRTERGDSAVYLCASSLDKNTEAFFGQGTRLTVV.